This T cell receptor (beta chain) originates from a study of blood T cell repertoires in COVID-19. Study-level information: Acute and convalescent COVID-19 specimens originated in the United States, Italy and Spain.

There are 13 residues in the CDR3. Germline CDR1 and CDR2: SQVTM and ANQGSEA. V was cut by 4 bases and J by 5 bases, with 12 bases left in between. Authors' data handling: The assay estimated nucleated cells by amplifying reference gene primers. Method: immunoSEQ multiplex PCR; TCRdb's copy keeps in-frame clones and lacks some. V and J calls and clone size are as listed in that table; D and trimming were resolved from the DNA. The data show more than 150,000 clones, 81% seen once. This clone was picked up many times. What was sequenced was peripheral blood. The rearrangement joins TRBV29-1 to TRBJ2-1; D is ambiguous. This receptor was identified in a woman aged 80 or over with COVID-19, enrolled during active disease. The CDR3 is CSVVAAPHNEQFF. CDR3 nucleotides: TGCAGCGTTGTAGCTGCCCCCCACAATGAGCAGTTCTTC.